Below, one T cell receptor (beta chain) is given with its context. This clonotype was recorded a few times. The specificity of this receptor is unknown. One base away there is no much larger clone; base qualities are not given. The germline V gene encodes CDR1 DFQATT and CDR2 SNEGSKA (reference sequence). V is pared back by 6 bases and J by 4 bases, with 10 bases lying between the germline termini. The CDR3 numbers 12 residues from cysteine through phenylalanine. Only the CDR3 part of the read is kept: 36 bases, read in frame from the first base. The sample comes from a study of human T cells and chemical hapten exposure (dated by TCRdb to about 2021). About the investigation overall: For sensitization, 2% DPC in acetone was applied to a roughly 2 cm by roughly 2 cm area of upper inner arm skin. Throughout the study period of roughly five months, patients also received therapeutic DPC doses to the scalp every week. Patch testing on the upper back used Finn chambers containing 0.01% DPC, with scoring done after 6 days according to International Contact Dermatitis Research Group standards. Most of the patients in the cohort were female, and the cohort covered alopecia areata with under or over 50% scalp involvement, alopecia totalis and alopecia universalis. Libraries were pooled for sequencing, and per-sample TCR yields varied mainly because of small differences in library volumes within the pool. In alopecia patients, the study followed how the peripheral blood TCR repertoire changed in vivo over primary and secondary sensitization to diphenylcyclopropenone (DPC), a hapten. Blood samples were taken from patients before sensitization (week 0) and at 2, 6 and about 24 weeks after DPC sensitization. Nearly 30 alopecia patients gave blood for TCR sequencing at one to four time points (pre-sensitization, 2, 6 and 24 weeks). What the authors observed across the whole study: The number of TCRs above 1 in 1000 frequency did not change with DPC sensitization; there was no evidence of global repertoire structure alterations. Compared with pre-sensitization or healthy control sets, expanded TCRs formed significantly more large CDR3 similarity clusters, which is consistent with antigen-driven responses. Because all patients had alopecia, a presumed autoimmune disease, the immune response of the patients might differ from that of healthy individuals. Repeated subsampling changed both the strength of the expansion versus patch-test correlation and the threshold at which that correlation became significant. The number of PT1 expanded TCRs positively correlated with patch test score, significant at thresholds 8, 16 and 32 but not 4.

The sample's time point label, in plain terms: patch test 1, 2 weeks after DPC sensitization. The treatment or condition tag for this specimen amounts to: therapeutic diphenylcyclopropenone sensitization with weekly scalp DPC. At every patch-test visit, the blood draw took place before the patch test was put on. Patients were eligible if aged 18 to 70, diagnosed with alopecia and judged suitable for DPC therapy, and pregnant patients were excluded. Total RNA was extracted from unfractionated whole blood collected in Tempus Blood RNA tubes. The library was made by RACE. These reads were obtained on a NextSeq 500. During library preparation, unique molecular identifiers were attached to individual cDNA molecules so that TCRs could be counted quantitatively and reproducibly. From each blood RNA sample, both TCR alpha and TCR beta chains were sequenced. As for the authors' bioinformatics: The median number of TCRs per sample was over 85,000, ranging from roughly 20,000 to 700,000. V, J and CDR3 annotation of the TCR reads was carried out using the Decombinator software suite. For PS versus PT1 abundance plots, all samples were subsampled to the same number of TCRs (28,000). Expanded TCRs were defined as absent before sensitization and observed at least eight times at the 2-week time point. In TCRdb, the public reads were trimmed at Q25 with fastp and aligned with MiXCR, with productive beta chains retained. Every distinct CDR3 protein forms one entry, paired with its most common genes and DNA. The V and J calls and clone size are TCRdb's, not the authors'. Here the sample has tens of thousands of distinct CDR3 sequences; approximately 8.6% occur a single time. The ten top clones hold approximately 12% of the sample.

The chain is made from TRBV20-1 and TRBJ1-5, with no D gene named confidently. Source: whole blood, taken in connection with sensitization to the hapten diphenylcyclopropenone (DPC). This receptor was taken from a woman in her thirties or forties with alopecia areata. Some clones in this sample may be carry-over from other donors' samples. The nucleotides read TGCAGTGCAGGTATAGAAAATCAGCCCCAGCATTTT. Translated, this gives CSAGIENQPQHF.